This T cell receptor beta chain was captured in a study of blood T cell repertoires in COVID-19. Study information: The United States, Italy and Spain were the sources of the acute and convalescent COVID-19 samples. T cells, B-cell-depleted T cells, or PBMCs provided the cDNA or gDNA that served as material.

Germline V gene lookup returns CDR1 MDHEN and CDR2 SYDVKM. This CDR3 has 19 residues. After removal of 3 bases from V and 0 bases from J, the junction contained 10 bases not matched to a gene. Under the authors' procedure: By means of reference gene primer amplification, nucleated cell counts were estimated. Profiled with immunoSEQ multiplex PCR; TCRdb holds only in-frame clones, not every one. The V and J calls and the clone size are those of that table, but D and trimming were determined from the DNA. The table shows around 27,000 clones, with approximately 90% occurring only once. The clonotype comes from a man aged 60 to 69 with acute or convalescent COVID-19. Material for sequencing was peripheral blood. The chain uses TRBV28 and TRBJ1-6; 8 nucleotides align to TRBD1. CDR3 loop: CASSLGPGQASSYNSPLHF. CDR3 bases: TGTGCCAGCAGTTTGGGTCCGGGACAGGCGAGCTCCTATAATTCACCCCTCCACTTT.